One and the same sample provided the 9 T cell receptor beta chains below, sequenced in a study of T cell repertoires in cytomegalovirus infection. TCRdb itself ran the reads through MiXCR, one entry per CDR3 protein. The data contain around 900,000 distinct CDR3 sequences, about a third of them singletons. No cognate antigen is known for these TCRs. This specimen consisted of cultured CD8+ T cells from PBMCs, obtained from culture after CMV antigen stimulation. These receptors came from a human donor in good health (CMV status not recorded). Some clones in this sample may be carry-over from other donors' samples.

The gene calls are TRBV7-4 and TRBJ2-7; D is unresolved. CDR1 and CDR2 from the germline V gene are SGHVT and SQSDAQ. The CDR3 has 16 amino acids. Between the trimmed V and J ends, which lost 1 base and 1 base, there was a span of 14 bases. DNA of the CDR3: TGTGCCAGCAGCTTAGGGCCGGGTGGTATGTCCTACGAGCAGTACTTC. Translation: CASSLGPGGMSYEQYF. The whole variable domain, filled in from reference TRBV7-4 and TRBJ2-7, reads GAGVSQSPRYKVAKRGRDVALRCDSISGHVTLYWYRQTLGQGSEVLTYSQSDAQRDKSGRPSGRFSAERPERSVSTLKIQRTEQGDSAVYLCASSLGPGGMSYEQYFGPGTRLTVT.

The chain combines TRBV19 with TRBJ2-7; tentatively, D is TRBD1 (6 bases). CDR3 length equals 15 residues. The V end was cut by 6 bases, the J end by 2 bases, with 17 bases between. Germline CDR1 reads LNHDA; CDR2 reads SQIVND (reference sequence). The CDR3 reads CASRSGHGGAYEQYV. CDR3 bases: TGTGCCAGTAGGTCGGGACATGGAGGAGCCTACGAGCAGTACGTC.

The gene calls are TRBV5-5 and TRBJ1-1, with D perhaps TRBD1 (5 bases). The germline V gene has CDR1 SGHKS and CDR2 YYEKEE (reference sequence). Trimming pared 1 base from V and 0 bases from J, leaving 10 bases between. The CDR3 totals 15 residues. Here the CDR3 reads CASSLTGAVNTEAFF. In nucleotides, the CDR3 is TGTGCCAGCAGCTTGACCGGGGCGGTGAACACTGAAGCTTTCTTT.

This chain joins TRBV10-3 and TRBJ2-3; no clear D. CDR3 length: 17 amino acids. CDR1 is ENHRY, CDR2 SYGVKD, per germline. V was cut by 0 bases and J by 0 bases, with 13 bases left in between. Here the CDR3 DNA reads TGTGCCATCAGTGAGTCGATAAGTCGCTCTAGCACAGATACGCAGTATTTT. Its protein is CAISESISRSSTDTQYF.

This clonotype was counted between two and nine times. V usage is TRBV19 and J usage is TRBJ2-3; 7 nucleotides line up with TRBD2. CDR1 and CDR2 (germline): LNHDA, SQIVND (reference sequence). The V gene end was trimmed by 6 bases and the J gene end by 2 bases; junction bases not matched to a gene: 8. The CDR3 is 15 amino acids. DNA of the CDR3: TGTGCCAGTAGCCCCCCGGGACTATACACAGATACGCAGTATTTT. As protein: CASSPPGLYTDTQYF.

This clonotype was seen many times. The chain carries TRBV7-8 and TRBJ2-2; 10 bases are a match to TRBD2. V lost 3 bases and J lost 3; bases outside the gene matches: 7. The germline gives CDR1 SGHVS, CDR2 FQNEAQ. The CDR3 runs 17 residues. The CDR3 DNA reads TGTGCCAGCAGCTTTTTACTAGCGGGGCCTCACACCGGGGAGCTGTTTTTT. Translation gives CASSFLLAGPHTGELFF. The full variable domain, with the rest looked up from reference TRBV7-8 and TRBJ2-2, is GAGVSQSPRYKVAKRGQDVALRCDPISGHVSLFWYQQALGQGPEFLTYFQNEAQLDKSGLPSDRFFAERPEGSVSTLKIQRTQQEDSAVYLCASSFLLAGPHTGELFFGEGSRLTVL.

The sample holds many counts of this clonotype. The V and J genes are TRBV7-9 and TRBJ2-5, with 7 bases identical to TRBD2. V lost 4 bases, J lost 0 bases, and 8 bases stayed unmatched. The CDR3 consists of 16 residues. Germline CDR1 is SEHNR and CDR2 is FQNEAQ (reference sequence). The CDR3 DNA sequence: TGTGCCAGCAGCTACGGGAGCGGGGTCTACCAAGAGACCCAGTACTTC. Its protein is CASSYGSGVYQETQYF.

This clonotype has just a few counts. The genes are TRBV2 and TRBJ1-1; D unclear. This CDR3 is built from 14 residues. Germline CDR1 SNHLY, CDR2 FYNNEI. V dropped 6 bases and J dropped 1 base, with 12 bases sitting between them. Here the CDR3 reads CASRPLGPNTEAFF. CDR3 in DNA: TGTGCCAGCAGGCCGCTTGGGCCGAACACTGAAGCTTTCTTT.

This rearrangement joins TRBV7-2 to TRBJ1-2; TRBD1 is a possible D gene (6 bases). The CDR3 runs 14 residues. V was pared by 3 bases and J by 4 bases, with 12 bases between. The germline gives CDR1 SGHTA, CDR2 FQGNSA. In DNA, the CDR3 is TGTGCCAGCAGCTTCGGACAGTCTATCTATGGCTACACCTTC. It translates to CASSFGQSIYGYTF.